The 9 T cell receptor beta chains given below trace back to one sample, sequenced in a study of cytomegalovirus exposure and HLA in healthy donors. PCR used 60 Vbeta primers and 13 Jbeta primers. Profiled with immunoSEQ multiplex PCR; TCRdb holds only in-frame clones, not every one. This specimen shows approximately 130,000 clones; the ten leading clones hold just under 2%. Sequencing was performed on PBMCs. The receptors here all came from a woman aged 60-70 years in good health and CMV-seronegative.

The chain employs TRBV19 and TRBJ1-5; TRBD1 agrees at 8 bases. CDR1 and CDR2 (germline): LNHDA, SQIVND (reference sequence). V shed 8 bases, J shed 3 bases, and the junction held 9 bases outside the gene matches. The CDR3 is made up of 15 amino acids. CDR3 bases: TGTGCCAGTGCAACCGGGACAGGCCACAATCAGCCCCAGCATTTT. Its protein product is CASATGTGHNQPQHF.

The chain recombines TRBV5-1 with TRBJ2-5; TRBD2 is a possible D gene (6 bases). V gave up 6 bases and J gave up 7 bases, with 22 bases separating them. The CDR3 is made up of 15 amino acids. CDR1 SGHRS and CDR2 YFSETQ come from the germline V gene. CDR3 DNA sequence: TGCGCCAGCAAACCGGGATCTACGAAAGCGGGGACCCAGTACTTC. Translating it yields CASKPGSTKAGTQYF. The full variable domain, with the rest looked up from reference TRBV5-1 and TRBJ2-5, is KAGVTQTPRYLIKTRGQQVTLSCSPISGHRSVSWYQQTPGQGLQFLFEYFSETQRNKGNFPGRFSGRQFSNSRSEMNVSTLELGDSALYLCASKPGSTKAGTQYFGPGTRLLVL.

The genes are TRBV11-2 and TRBJ1-1, with D possibly being TRBD1 (5 bases). The germline gives CDR1 SGHAT, CDR2 FQNNGV. This CDR3 is built from 12 residues. V lost 4 bases to trimming and J lost 4 bases, with 7 bases between them. The CDR3 DNA sequence: TGTGCCAGCAGCTGGGGCGGCACTGAAGCTTTCTTT. Translating gives CASSWGGTEAFF.

This chain connects TRBV27 to TRBJ2-1; TRBD2 agrees at 7 bases. In germline, CDR1 is MNHEY, CDR2 SMNVEV (reference sequence). V shed 4 bases, J shed 2 bases, and the junction held 5 bases outside the gene matches. This CDR3 is 15 amino acids long. CDR3 in amino acids: CASSSRGTTYNEQFF. In nucleotides, the CDR3 is TGTGCCAGCAGTTCGCGGGGGACGACCTACAATGAGCAGTTCTTC.

The genes are TRBV19 and TRBJ1-4, with D possibly TRBD1 on 5 matching bases. This CDR3 region has 12 residues. CDR1 and CDR2 (germline): LNHDA, SQIVND (reference sequence). V was trimmed by 9 bases and J by 12 bases, leaving 17 bases between them. The CDR3 spells CASRDLREELFF. The DNA for the CDR3 is TGTGCCAGCAGGGACCTCCGGGAGGAACTGTTTTTT.

The chain employs TRBV10-3 and TRBJ2-1; 9 bases are shared with TRBD1. After removal of 5 bases from V and 10 bases from J, the junction contained 24 bases not matched to a gene. This CDR3 is 19 amino acids long. The germline V gene has CDR1 ENHRY and CDR2 SYGVKD. The CDR3 loop reads CAISFGPSHTGGSPQEQFF. The DNA for the CDR3 is TGTGCCATCAGTTTTGGCCCTTCCCATACAGGGGGCTCCCCTCAAGAGCAGTTCTTC.

V and J are TRBV28 and TRBJ2-3; 9 bases match TRBD2. Per the germline V gene, CDR1 is MDHEN and CDR2 is SYDVKM. The CDR3 has 15 amino acids. V lost 2 bases to trimming and J lost 4 bases; unmatched junction nucleotides: 4. Here the CDR3 DNA reads TGTGCCAGCAGTTTAGCGGGGGGGCCTGCAGATACGCAGTATTTT. This codes for CASSLAGGPADTQYF.

The V call is TRBV29-1, the J call TRBJ1-1; D remains unclear. The germline CDR1 and CDR2 sequences are SQVTM and ANQGSEA. The germline V and J ends were trimmed by 4 bases and 2 bases, with 11 bases remaining between them. The CDR3 loop spans 13 amino acids. This CDR3 is CSVVRSLNTEAFF. The CDR3 DNA sequence: TGCAGCGTTGTGAGGTCCCTAAACACTGAAGCTTTCTTT.

The V gene is TRBV7-2, the J gene TRBJ2-7, with a tentative D call TRBD1 (5 bases). Trimming pared 4 bases from V and 1 base from J, leaving 11 bases between. This CDR3 has 14 amino acids. Germline CDR1 is SGHTA and CDR2 is FQGNSA. CDR3 residues: CASSSASGSYEQYF. CDR3 nucleotide sequence: TGTGCCAGCAGCTCCGCTTCAGGGTCCTACGAGCAGTACTTC.